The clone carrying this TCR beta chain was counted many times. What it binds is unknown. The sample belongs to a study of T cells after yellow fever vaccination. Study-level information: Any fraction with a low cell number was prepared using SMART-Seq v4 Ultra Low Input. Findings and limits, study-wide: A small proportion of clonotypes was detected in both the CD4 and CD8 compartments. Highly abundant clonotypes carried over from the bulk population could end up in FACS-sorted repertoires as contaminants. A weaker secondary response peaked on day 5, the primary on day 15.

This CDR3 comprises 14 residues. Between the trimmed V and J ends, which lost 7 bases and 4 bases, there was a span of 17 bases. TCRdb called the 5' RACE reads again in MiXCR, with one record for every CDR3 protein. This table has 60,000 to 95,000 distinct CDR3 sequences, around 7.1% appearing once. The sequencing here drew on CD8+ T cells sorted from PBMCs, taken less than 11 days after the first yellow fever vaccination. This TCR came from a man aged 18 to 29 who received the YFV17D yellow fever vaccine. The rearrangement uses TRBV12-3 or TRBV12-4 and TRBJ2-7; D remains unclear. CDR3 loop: CASNRNQHTYEQYF. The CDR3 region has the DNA TGTGCCAGCAATCGGAACCAGCATACGTACGAGCAGTACTTC.